This T cell receptor (beta chain) was recorded in a study of T cell responses to AZD1222 COVID-19 vaccine. Here immunoSEQ multiplex PCR was the method, and the copy in TCRdb shows in-frame clones only, minus some. The sample records 70,000 to 95,000 clones, almost 90% being singletons. The TCR comes from an adult who received the AZD1222 COVID-19 vaccine. The source was peripheral blood, collected 28 days after the second AZD1222 dose.

CDR3 sequence reads: CASSGWDEQFF. The CDR3 DNA reads as TGTGCCAGCAGTGGTTGGGATGAGCAGTTCTTC. The chain recombines TRBV7-2 with TRBJ2-1; D gene unclear. Trimming pared 6 bases from V and 8 bases from J, leaving 8 bases between. Per germline, CDR1 SGHTA and CDR2 FQGNSA. This CDR3 has 11 amino acids.